This TCR beta chain was identified in a study of T-cell memory formation after mild COVID-19. General study findings and limits: Prior to infection, memory already included some responding clones, suggesting cross-reactive memory joined.

Germline values: CDR1 SGHKS, CDR2 YYEKEE (reference sequence). Trimming removed 4 bases from V and 5 bases from J; junction bases left unmatched: 18. This CDR3 has 18 amino acids. Using its own MiXCR run on the 5' RACE reads, TCRdb lists one record per CDR3 protein. The repertoire holds more than 75,000 distinct CDR3 sequences, about 14% seen once, with 30% to 35% in the top ten. This clonotype showed up just once. The antigen is undetermined. Sequencing was done on a sample of PBMCs or a T cell subset sorted from them (not recorded which). This sequence joins TRBV5-5 and TRBJ2-5, with 9 bases matching TRBD1. The TCR was taken from an adult woman who had mild COVID-19 (a few samples of this study predate the infection). Cell type and time point are not known. The CDR3 loop reads CASSHRDRERVLGETQYF. In nucleotides, the CDR3 is TGTGCCAGCAGCCACCGGGACAGGGAGAGGGTATTGGGCGAGACCCAGTACTTC.